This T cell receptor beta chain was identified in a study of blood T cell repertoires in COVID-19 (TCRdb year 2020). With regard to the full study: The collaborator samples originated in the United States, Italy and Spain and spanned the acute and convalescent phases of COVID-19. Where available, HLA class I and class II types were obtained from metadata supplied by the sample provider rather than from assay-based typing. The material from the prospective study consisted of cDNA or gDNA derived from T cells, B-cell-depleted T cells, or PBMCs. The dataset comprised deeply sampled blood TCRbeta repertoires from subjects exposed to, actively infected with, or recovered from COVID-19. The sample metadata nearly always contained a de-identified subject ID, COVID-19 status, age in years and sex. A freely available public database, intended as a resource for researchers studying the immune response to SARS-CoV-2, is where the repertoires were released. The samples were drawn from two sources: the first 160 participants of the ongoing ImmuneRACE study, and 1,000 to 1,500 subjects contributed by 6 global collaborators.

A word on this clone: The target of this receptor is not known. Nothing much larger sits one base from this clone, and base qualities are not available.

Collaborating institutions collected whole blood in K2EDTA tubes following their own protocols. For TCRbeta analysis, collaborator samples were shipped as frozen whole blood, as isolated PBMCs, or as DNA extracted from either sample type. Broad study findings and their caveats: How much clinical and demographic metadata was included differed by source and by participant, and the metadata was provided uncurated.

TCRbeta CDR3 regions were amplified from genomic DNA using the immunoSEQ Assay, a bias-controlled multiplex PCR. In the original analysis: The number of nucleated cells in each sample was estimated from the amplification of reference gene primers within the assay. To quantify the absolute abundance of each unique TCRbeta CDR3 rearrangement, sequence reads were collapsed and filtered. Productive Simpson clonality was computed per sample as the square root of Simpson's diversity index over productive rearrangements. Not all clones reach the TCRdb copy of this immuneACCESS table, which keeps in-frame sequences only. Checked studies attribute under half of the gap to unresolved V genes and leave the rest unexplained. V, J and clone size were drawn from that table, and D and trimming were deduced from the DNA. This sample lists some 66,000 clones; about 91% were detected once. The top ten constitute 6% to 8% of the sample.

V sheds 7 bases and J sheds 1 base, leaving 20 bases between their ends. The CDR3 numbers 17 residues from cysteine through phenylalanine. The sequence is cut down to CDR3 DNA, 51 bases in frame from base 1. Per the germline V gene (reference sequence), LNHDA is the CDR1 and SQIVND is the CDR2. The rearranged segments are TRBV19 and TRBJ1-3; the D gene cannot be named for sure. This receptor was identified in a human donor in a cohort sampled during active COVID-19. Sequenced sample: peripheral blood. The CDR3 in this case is CASKFLQEGSSGNTIYF. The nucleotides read TGTGCCAGTAAATTTCTTCAGGAGGGATCTTCTGGAAACACCATATATTTT.